Listed below are T cell receptor beta chains from one sample, sequenced in a study of beta chain features in type 1 diabetes. Method: immunoSEQ multiplex PCR; TCRdb's copy keeps in-frame clones and lacks some. This table has roughly 100,000 clones, 28% appearing once. Material for sequencing was central memory CD4+ T cells from blood. These receptors all stem from a woman between 18 and 29 years old with type 1 diabetes. Both conserved end residues are part of each CDR3. D genes are given only for firm matches. Part of the rows lack a size; the others show once, few, many or a class for expanded clones.

d_gene	abundance	v_gene	j_gene	CDR3aa	CDR3nt
TRBD2	-	TRBV2	TRBJ2-1	CASRRREGVYNEQFF	TGTGCCAGCAGGAGGCGGGAGGGCGTGTACAATGAGCAGTTCTTC
TRBD1	-	TRBV6-1	TRBJ1-5	CASSRTGRLDQPQHF	TGTGCCAGCAGTCGGACAGGGCGTCTCGATCAGCCCCAGCATTTT
-	-	TRBV30	TRBJ1-2	CAWSVAAGAGGYTF	TGTGCCTGGAGTGTAGCAGCGGGGGCTGGTGGCTACACCTTC
TRBD2	-	TRBV28	TRBJ2-1	CASYLAGGPNEQFF	TGTGCCAGCTATTTAGCGGGAGGGCCGAATGAGCAGTTCTTC
TRBD1	-	TRBV4-1	TRBJ2-5	CASSPGQGLQAETQYF	TGCGCCAGCAGCCCGGGACAGGGATTGCAGGCGGAGACCCAGTACTTC
-	few	TRBV6-5	TRBJ1-5	CASSYTAQGNQPQHF	TGTGCCAGCAGTTACACGGCCCAGGGCAATCAGCCCCAGCATTTT
-	-	TRBV5-1	TRBJ2-1	CASSFREPYNEQFF	TGCGCCAGCAGCTTCCGGGAACCTTACAATGAGCAGTTCTTC
-	few	TRBV18	TRBJ1-5	CASSSSTPASNQPQHF	TGTGCCAGCTCTTCATCGACTCCGGCTAGCAATCAGCCCCAGCATTTT
-	-	TRBV6-5	TRBJ1-2	CATTAGSGYGYTF	TGTGCCACCACGGCAGGGTCAGGCTATGGCTACACCTTC
TRBD2	-	TRBV20-1	TRBJ2-1	CSTTRGREQFF	TGCAGTACAACGCGGGGGAGAGAGCAGTTCTTC
TRBD1	few	TRBV28	TRBJ1-5	CASSLLGGASIHNQPQHF	TGTGCCAGCAGTTTATTAGGGGGCGCGAGCATACACAATCAGCCCCAGCATTTT
-	-	TRBV7-2	TRBJ1-5	CASSLGGPGRQPQHF	TGTGCCAGCAGCTTAGGGGGGCCAGGGCGCCAGCCCCAGCATTTT
-	few	TRBV9	TRBJ2-5	CASSVGSARSGETQYF	TGTGCCAGCAGCGTAGGTTCTGCCCGATCGGGAGAGACCCAGTACTTC
TRBD1	-	TRBV10-3	TRBJ2-5	CAISESLPGGGEETQYF	TGTGCCATCAGTGAGTCCCTCCCAGGGGGCGGAGAGGAGACCCAGTACTTC
TRBD1	few	TRBV5-1	TRBJ2-6	CASSVSGGAKVSGANVLTF	TGCGCCAGCAGCGTGTCAGGGGGCGCGAAGGTATCTGGGGCCAACGTCCTGACTTTC
TRBD1	few	TRBV14	TRBJ1-1	CASSFRDRENTEAFF	TGTGCCAGCAGCTTCCGGGACAGGGAGAACACTGAAGCTTTCTTT
-	few	TRBV7-2	TRBJ2-1	CASSGTADPFSEQFF	TGTGCCAGCAGCGGAACAGCGGACCCTTTCAGTGAGCAGTTCTTC
TRBD2	few	TRBV14	TRBJ2-7	CASSQELGLEVFSYEQYF	TGTGCCAGCAGCCAAGAGTTGGGACTAGAAGTATTCTCCTACGAGCAGTACTTC
TRBD1	few	TRBV28	TRBJ1-5	CASSSPSYATGTASNQPQHF	TGTGCCAGCAGTTCCCCGTCCTATGCAACCGGGACAGCTAGCAATCAGCCCCAGCATTTT
TRBD2	few	TRBV5-1	TRBJ2-3	CASSFFPGLAGDTQYF	TGCGCCAGCAGCTTTTTCCCGGGACTAGCAGGGGATACGCAGTATTTT
-	-	TRBV5-1	TRBJ1-1	CASSLGQANTEAFF	TGCGCCAGCAGCTTGGGACAGGCGAACACTGAAGCTTTCTTT
TRBD1	few	TRBV7-2	TRBJ1-1	CASSTRQGLAAFF	TGTGCCAGCAGCACACGACAGGGGCTTGCAGCTTTCTTT
TRBD1	few	TRBV7-9	TRBJ2-7	CASSLLTPGQVYEQYF	TGTGCCAGCAGCCTGTTAACCCCGGGACAGGTCTACGAGCAGTACTTC
TRBD1	-	TRBV27	TRBJ2-1	CASSLDRVHYNEQFF	TGTGCCAGCAGTTTAGACAGGGTACACTACAATGAGCAGTTCTTC
-	few	TRBV2	TRBJ2-5	CASARGLQVETQYF	TGTGCCAGCGCTAGGGGGTTGCAGGTCGAGACCCAGTACTTC
-	few	TRBV5-1	TRBJ1-2	CASSLASGLFYGYTF	TGCGCCAGCAGCTTGGCGTCGGGTCTTTTCTATGGCTACACCTTC
-	-	TRBV7-2	TRBJ1-1	CASSFGQTNTEAFF	TGTGCCAGCAGCTTTGGACAGACGAACACTGAAGCTTTCTTT
TRBD1	-	TRBV18	TRBJ2-7	CASSPGQGSSYEQYF	TGTGCCAGCTCACCTGGACAGGGGAGCTCCTACGAGCAGTACTTC
-	-	TRBV29-1	TRBJ1-1	CSVEWVARGAFF	TGCAGCGTTGAATGGGTTGCGCGGGGAGCTTTCTTT
-	few	TRBV7-9	TRBJ2-5	CASSLGTNQETQYF	TGTGCCAGCAGCTTAGGGACAAACCAAGAGACCCAGTACTTC
-	few	TRBV5-1	TRBJ2-5	CASSLYSPSRETQYF	TGCGCCAGCAGCTTGTATAGCCCCTCAAGGGAGACCCAGTACTTC
-	-	TRBV4-1	TRBJ2-2	CASSLNSVSGELFF	TGCGCCAGCAGCCTAAATAGTGTTTCCGGGGAGCTGTTTTTT
TRBD2	few	TRBV2	TRBJ2-1	CASSEGPGGNNEQFF	TGTGCCAGCAGTGAGGGGCCGGGAGGAAACAATGAGCAGTTCTTC
TRBD2	-	TRBV10-3	TRBJ2-1	CAISGTSGNNEQFF	TGTGCCATCAGTGGGACTAGCGGGAACAATGAGCAGTTCTTC
-	few	TRBV19	TRBJ2-1	CASSIRGGRDEQFF	TGTGCCAGTAGTATAAGGGGGGGAAGGGATGAGCAGTTCTTC
-	-	TRBV7-6	TRBJ2-2	CASSLSSPGELFF	TGTGCCAGCAGCTTATCTAGCCCCGGGGAGCTGTTTTTT
TRBD1	-	TRBV6-5	TRBJ1-5	CASRRDSHQPQHF	TGTGCCAGCCGACGGGACAGCCATCAGCCCCAGCATTTT
-	-	TRBV2	TRBJ1-2	CASKLTENYGYTF	TGTGCCAGCAAGCTGACAGAGAACTATGGCTACACCTTC
TRBD2	few	TRBV5-1	TRBJ2-5	CASSLDLQGGVGETQYF	TGCGCCAGCAGCTTGGATCTGCAGGGAGGGGTCGGAGAGACCCAGTACTTC
-	once	TRBV4-3	TRBJ2-1	CASSQAPPTTSWDNEQFF	TGCGCCAGCAGCCAAGCTCCCCCCACGACTAGTTGGGACAATGAGCAGTTCTTC
-	few	TRBV4-3	TRBJ2-2	CASSRGNTGELFF	TGCGCCAGCAGCCGAGGGAACACCGGGGAGCTGTTTTTT
-	-	TRBV7-2	TRBJ2-1	CASSLVAGQFF	TGTGCCAGCAGCTTAGTCGCAGGGCAGTTCTTC
-	-	TRBV5-4	TRBJ2-1	CASSLEWVQDEQFF	TGTGCCAGCAGCTTGGAATGGGTTCAGGATGAGCAGTTCTTC
-	-	TRBV7-2	TRBJ2-3	CASMATGTDTQYF	TGTGCCAGCATGGCCACAGGGACAGATACGCAGTATTTT
TRBD1	-	TRBV7-9	TRBJ1-4	CASSSSGTGFEKLFF	TGTGCCAGCAGCTCCTCCGGGACAGGGTTTGAAAAACTGTTTTTT
TRBD2	few	TRBV4-3	TRBJ2-5	CASSQVAGLAGETQYF	TGCGCCAGCAGCCAAGTTGCGGGACTAGCGGGAGAGACCCAGTACTTC
TRBD2	few	TRBV6-6	TRBJ2-1	CASSDPGLAPDEQFF	TGTGCCAGCAGTGATCCGGGACTAGCGCCGGACGAGCAGTTCTTC
TRBD2	few	TRBV4-3	TRBJ2-1	CASSLGLADSYNEQFF	TGCGCCAGCAGCCTAGGACTAGCGGACTCCTACAATGAGCAGTTCTTC